This T cell receptor beta chain was recovered during a study of cytomegalovirus exposure and HLA in healthy donors. Study-level points and caveats: Listed as cytomegalovirus-associated were roughly 180 TCR beta chains. The majority of TCR sequences were rare, yet some public TCRs appeared in many donors.

The CDR3 has 15 amino acids. Germline V gene sequence: CDR1 LGHNA, CDR2 YNFKEQ. V was pared by 0 bases and J by 6 bases, with 13 bases between. Researchers ran the PCR with 60 Vbeta and 13 Jbeta primers. Profiled with immunoSEQ multiplex PCR; TCRdb holds only in-frame clones, not every one. The repertoire includes fewer than 200,000 clones, around 78% of them detected once, and 0.7% to 0.8% sits in the top ten. A remark on this clone: Its antigen is not identified.

Material for sequencing was PBMCs. This clonotype originated in a female donor in good health and CMV-seronegative. The chain is built from TRBV4-2 and TRBJ2-3; maybe TRBD1 (5 bases). The CDR3 coding sequence is TGTGCCAGCAGCCAAGATGGTTGGGGCGATGATACGCAGTATTTT. It encodes CASSQDGWGDDTQYF.